A single sample is the source of the 24 T cell receptor beta chains below, sequenced in a study of T cells in Graves' hyperthyroidism and ophthalmopathy. Amplified TCR beta CDR3 regions derived from RNA transcripts. TCR CDR3 underwent first-round RT-PCR with the HTBI primer set. TCRdb itself ran the multiplex PCR reads through MiXCR, one entry per CDR3 protein. This sample has 350,000 to 400,000 distinct CDR3 sequences; about 18% occur once, and the top ten carry about 38%. The sequencing sample was made of blood. All receptors come from a man between 18 and 29 years old with Graves' ophthalmopathy.

This clonotype was recorded at least ten times. The gene calls are TRBV6-1 and TRBJ2-1; the D gene is possibly TRBD2 (7 bases). Trimming shortened V by 3 bases and J by 7 bases, and 13 bases separated the two germline ends. Germline lookup yields CDR1 MNHNS and CDR2 SASEGT. The CDR3 has 14 residues. Here the CDR3 DNA reads TGTGCCAGCAGTGAGTCGGGGGGCCTTAATGAGCAGTTCTTC. It codes for CASSESGGLNEQFF.

The chain couples TRBV7-9 to TRBJ2-1; 7 bases line up with TRBD1. With 4 bases clipped from V and 0 bases from J, the junction kept 3 bases outside the gene matches. Germline CDR1 and CDR2: SEHNR and FQNEAQ (reference sequence). This CDR3 spans 15 amino acids. This CDR3 is CASSSDRTSYNEQFF. The DNA for the CDR3 is TGTGCCAGCAGCTCGGACAGGACCTCCTACAATGAGCAGTTCTTC.

This rearrangement joins TRBV9 to TRBJ2-5; TRBD2 matches at 12 bases. V lost 1 base to trimming and J lost 1 base; unmatched junction nucleotides: 5. The CDR3 is 17 amino acids. CDR1 is SGDLS and CDR2 is YYNGEE in the germline V gene. CDR3 sequence: CASSVFVGLAGQETQYF. DNA for the CDR3: TGTGCCAGCAGCGTATTTGTGGGACTAGCGGGCCAAGAGACCCAGTACTTC.

This clonotype appeared many times. The chain links TRBV10-1 to TRBJ1-5; D call uncertain. V was pared by 2 bases and J by 4 bases, with 6 bases between. Germline lookup yields CDR1 WNHNN and CDR2 SYGVQD (reference sequence). The CDR3 contains 13 residues. The CDR3 DNA reads as TGCGCCAGCAGTGAGAACGGGAATCAGCCCCAGCATTTT. This codes for CASSENGNQPQHF.

Ten or more counts support this clonotype. V is TRBV20-1 and J is TRBJ2-5; 8 nucleotides line up with TRBD2. The CDR3 loop spans 15 amino acids. CDR1 is DFQATT and CDR2 is SNEGSKA in the germline V gene (reference sequence). The V gene end was trimmed by 6 bases and the J gene end by 4 bases; junction bases not matched to a gene: 13. CDR3 bases: TGCAGTGCCCCCCGGGCGAGCGGGGGAACAGAGACCCAGTACTTC. Protein product: CSAPRASGGTETQYF.

The rearrangement joins TRBV12-3 or TRBV12-4 to TRBJ2-3; TRBD1 aligns across 8 bases. This CDR3 comprises 19 residues. The V gene end was trimmed by 6 bases and the J gene end by 2 bases; junction bases not matched to a gene: 19. CDR3 amino acids: CASSPDRGGVKLYTDTQYF. The CDR3 DNA follows: TGTGCCAGCAGCCCCGACAGGGGTGGGGTAAAGCTTTACACAGATACGCAGTATTTT.

The DNA of the CDR3 is TGTGCCAGCAGCTACCGGACAGGGGGGGTCGATGAGCAGTTCTTC. Its translation: CASSYRTGGVDEQFF. The V gene is TRBV13, the J gene TRBJ2-1, with TRBD1 identical over 10 bases. This CDR3 has 15 amino acids. After removal of 4 bases from V and 8 bases from J, the junction contained 8 bases not matched to a gene. Germline V gene sequence: CDR1 PRHDT, CDR2 FYEKMQ (reference sequence).

In this sample, this clonotype turned up a few times. The chain couples TRBV4-1 to TRBJ1-1; unclear D gene. The V and J ends lost 0 bases and 7 bases respectively, with 12 bases between them. CDR3 length: 14 residues. Germline V gene data show CDR1 as MGHRA and CDR2 as YSYEKL. In DNA, the CDR3 is TGCGCCAGCAGCCAAGATCGGCTCACCTTTGAAGCTTTCTTT. As protein: CASSQDRLTFEAFF.

In this sample, this clonotype turned up many times. The chain uses TRBV6-2 or TRBV6-3 and TRBJ2-1; 7 nucleotides line up with TRBD2. The J segment lost 10 bases and the V segment lost 2 bases, leaving 8 bases of the junction unmatched. Germline lookup yields CDR1 MNHEY and CDR2 SVGEGT. This CDR3 is built from 14 residues. CDR3: CASSYTRLAGEQFF. For the CDR3, the DNA is TGTGCCAGCAGTTACACCCGACTAGCCGGGGAGCAGTTCTTC.

This clonotype appeared many times. The rearrangement uses TRBV7-2 and TRBJ2-2; D is perhaps TRBD2 (6 bases). The V gene lost 5 bases and the J gene lost 7 bases, with 11 bases spanning the gap. CDR3 length: 13 amino acids. CDR1 SGHTA and CDR2 FQGNSA come from the germline V gene. DNA for the CDR3: TGTGCCAGCAGCCCGCGGGAAGGCGGGGAGCTGTTTTTT. Its translation: CASSPREGGELFF.

This clonotype has only a few counts. The chain's CDR3 is CASITVDSPHNEQFF. DNA for the CDR3: TGTGCCAGCATTACGGTGGACAGTCCCCACAATGAGCAGTTCTTC. The V and J genes are TRBV6-2 or TRBV6-3 and TRBJ2-1, with D perhaps TRBD1 (6 bases). The V end lost 7 bases, the J end lost 5 bases, and 18 bases lay between the germline ends. CDR3 length: 15 residues. Germline CDR1 is MNHEY and CDR2 is SVGEGT.

V and J are TRBV6-1 and TRBJ2-3; 9 nucleotides agree with TRBD2. The length of the CDR3 is 14 residues. J was trimmed by 3 bases and V by 11 bases; bases with no gene match: 9. Looked up from germline, CDR1 is MNHNS and CDR2 is SASEGT. DNA for the CDR3: TGTGCCGCAACCCTAGCGGGGCTGACAGATACGCAGTATTTT. Encoded protein: CAATLAGLTDTQYF.

This chain links TRBV28 with TRBJ1-2; 8 nucleotides line up with TRBD1. From germline, CDR1 is MDHEN and CDR2 SYDVKM. CDR3 length equals 13 residues. V dropped 8 bases and J dropped 1; count of bases not matched to a gene: 3. CDR3 DNA sequence: TGTGCCAGCGGGGACAGGATTAACTATGGCTACACCTTC. It codes for CASGDRINYGYTF.

The genes are TRBV5-1 and TRBJ2-5, with 8 bases fitting TRBD1. Germline V gives CDR1 SGHRS, CDR2 YFSETQ. With V trimmed by 3 bases and J by 5 bases, 9 bases remained unmatched. This CDR3 comprises 15 residues. The DNA for the CDR3 is TGCGCCAGCAGCTGGACAGGGAAGGGAATCGAGACCCAGTACTTC. The encoded protein is CASSWTGKGIETQYF.

This clonotype was observed a few times. CDR3 DNA sequence: TGTGCCGGAAGAGCGGGGGGGAGGGAGACCCAGTACTTC. Translation: CAGRAGGRETQYF. The gene calls are TRBV28 and TRBJ2-5, with 10 bases fitting TRBD2. V gave up 11 bases and J gave up 5 bases; unmatched junction bases: 8. The CDR3 is 13 residues long. The germline V gene has CDR1 MDHEN and CDR2 SYDVKM.

The table lists this clonotype with a few counts. The J gene is TRBJ2-1, the V gene TRBV15; 7 bases match TRBD2. V lost 0 bases to trimming and J lost 12 bases; unmatched junction nucleotides: 11. The CDR3 contains 15 residues. The germline gives CDR1 LNHNV, CDR2 YYDKDF (reference sequence). CDR3 loop: CATSRDRTGEGWQFF. In DNA, the CDR3 is TGTGCCACCAGCAGAGACCGGACGGGGGAGGGGTGGCAGTTCTTC.

This clonotype was counted at least ten times. The chain employs TRBV18 and TRBJ1-2; D unresolved. CDR1 KGHSH and CDR2 LQKENI come from the germline V gene. V dropped 1 base and J dropped 5 bases, with 11 bases sitting between them. The CDR3 sequence is 14 residues long. As DNA, the CDR3 is TGTGCCAGCTCACCACTTGAAGACTGGTATGGCTACACCTTC. This sequence encodes CASSPLEDWYGYTF.

This clonotype was seen many times. The rearrangement links TRBV5-1 to TRBJ1-1; tentatively, D is TRBD1 (5 bases). The V and J ends lost 0 bases and 6 bases respectively, with 15 bases between them. The CDR3 sequence is 15 residues long. Germline V lookup: CDR1 SGHRS, CDR2 YFSETQ. This CDR3 is CASSLGPQGFAEAFF. In DNA form, the CDR3 reads TGCGCCAGCAGCTTGGGACCTCAGGGATTCGCTGAAGCTTTCTTT.

This clonotype was observed many times. V gene TRBV6-1 combines with J gene TRBJ1-1, with a tentative D call TRBD1 (6 bases). The V end lost 7 bases, the J end lost 5 bases, and 17 bases lay between the germline ends. CDR1 and CDR2 from the germline V gene are MNHNS and SASEGT. This CDR3 spans 14 amino acids. CDR3 amino acids: CASNAGALRTEAFF. The CDR3 DNA is TGTGCCAGCAATGCAGGGGCCCTCCGGACTGAAGCTTTCTTT.

The chain joins TRBV28 to TRBJ1-5; D is perhaps TRBD1 (6 bases). From germline, CDR1 is MDHEN and CDR2 SYDVKM. V gave up 5 bases and J gave up 0 bases, with 14 bases separating them. This CDR3 spans 16 amino acids. The CDR3 sequence is CASSPHLTGSNQPQHF. The CDR3, as DNA: TGTGCCAGCAGTCCGCACCTGACAGGTAGCAATCAGCCCCAGCATTTT.

Ten or more counts support this clonotype. The chain has TRBV6-5 and TRBJ1-5, with unresolved D. Deletions cut 4 bases from V and 9 bases from J, with 16 bases between. Germline CDR1 and CDR2: MNHEY and SVGAGI. The CDR3 spans 14 residues. In nucleotides, the CDR3 is TGTGCCAGCAGTTCCGGACTGACTTCGCGGCCCCAGCATTTT. It translates to CASSSGLTSRPQHF.

Many counts were recorded for this clonotype. This chain links TRBV3-1 with TRBJ1-2, with D tentatively TRBD1 (6 bases). The germline V and J ends were trimmed by 4 bases and 0 bases, with 9 bases remaining between them. CDR1 and CDR2 (germline): LGHDT, YNNKEL (reference sequence). The CDR3 length is 14 residues. The CDR3 nucleotides are TGTGCCAGCAGCCGAACAGGGACTAACTATGGCTACACCTTC. Its protein product is CASSRTGTNYGYTF.

In this sample, this clonotype turned up a few times. The V and J genes are TRBV4-1 and TRBJ2-3; tentatively, D is TRBD2 (5 bases). This CDR3 spans 15 amino acids. Per the germline V gene, CDR1 is MGHRA and CDR2 is YSYEKL. Trimming took off 2 bases at V and 3 bases at J, with 12 bases between the two ends. The CDR3 DNA reads TGCGCCAGCAGCCAACAAACGGGGTTAACAGATACGCAGTATTTT. Translation: CASSQQTGLTDTQYF.

This clonotype turned up a few times. DNA of the CDR3: TGCGCCAGCAGTGACGGGTACGGCACAGATACGCAGTATTTT. This codes for CASSDGYGTDTQYF. The gene calls are TRBV4-1 and TRBJ2-3; D is ambiguous. V was shortened by 6 bases and J by 1 base, with 11 bases between the two germline ends. This CDR3 spans 14 amino acids. Germline assignment: CDR1 MGHRA and CDR2 YSYEKL.